This TCR beta chain was sequenced for a study of cytomegalovirus exposure and HLA in healthy donors. This CDR3 is 15 amino acids long. In germline, CDR1 is SGHRS, CDR2 YFSETQ. After removal of 6 bases from V and 4 bases from J, the junction contained 10 bases not matched to a gene. Regarding the study as a whole: Of the V segments, some could not be distinguished, including TRBV6-2 and TRBV6-3, and were excluded.

This clone was found a few times. Its cognate antigen is unknown. In the PCR, 60 Vbeta and 13 Jbeta primers were used. The assay was immunoSEQ multiplex PCR, and TCRdb's table has in-frame clones only and misses some. The table lists hundreds of thousands of clones, over 60% of them singletons. The specimen was PBMCs. The sequence derives from a man aged 35 to 55 in good health and CMV-seronegative. The chain recombines TRBV5-1 with TRBJ2-5, with TRBD2 matching over 9 bases. CDR3 amino acids: CASMRIAGVPETQYF. Written as DNA, the CDR3 is TGCGCCAGCATGCGGATAGCGGGAGTGCCAGAGACCCAGTACTTC.